This TCR beta chain comes out of a study of CD8 T cells in Susac syndrome. CDR1 and CDR2 from the germline V gene are KGHDR and SFDVKD. The V gene end was trimmed by 9 bases and the J gene end by 9 bases; junction bases not matched to a gene: 7. The CDR3 is 13 residues long. Random hexamers were used to reverse transcribe about 0.5 to 1 ug of RNA. Via MiXCR, TCRdb re-called the immunoSEQ multiplex PCR reads, giving one row per CDR3 protein. The repertoire holds about 210,000 distinct CDR3 sequences, with less than 95% as singletons. This rearrangement joins TRBV24-1 to TRBJ2-1, with 10 positions matching TRBD1. The sample comprised CD4+ T cells from PBMCs. The receptor was isolated from a human donor with Susac syndrome. Here the CDR3 reads CATGTGERSEQFF. CDR3 DNA: TGTGCCACCGGGACAGGGGAGAGAAGTGAGCAGTTCTTC.